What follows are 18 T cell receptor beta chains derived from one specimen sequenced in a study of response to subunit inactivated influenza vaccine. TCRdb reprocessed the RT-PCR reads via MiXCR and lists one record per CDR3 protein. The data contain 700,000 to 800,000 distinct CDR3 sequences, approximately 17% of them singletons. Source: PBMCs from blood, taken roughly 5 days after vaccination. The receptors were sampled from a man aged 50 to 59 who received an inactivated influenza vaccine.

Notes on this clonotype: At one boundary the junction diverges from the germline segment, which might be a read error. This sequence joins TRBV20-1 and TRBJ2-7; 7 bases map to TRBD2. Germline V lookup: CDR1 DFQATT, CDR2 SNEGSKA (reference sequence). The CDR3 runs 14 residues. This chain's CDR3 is CRASTSASSYEQYF. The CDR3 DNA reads TGCAGAGCTAGTACTAGCGCGAGCTCCTACGAGCAGTACTTC.

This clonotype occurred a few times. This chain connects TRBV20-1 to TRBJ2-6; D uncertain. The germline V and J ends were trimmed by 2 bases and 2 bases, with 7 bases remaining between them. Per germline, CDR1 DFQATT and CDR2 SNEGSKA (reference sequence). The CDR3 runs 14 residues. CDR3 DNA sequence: TGCAGTGCTAGAAAGGGTCCTGGGGCCAACGTCCTGACTTTC. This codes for CSARKGPGANVLTF.

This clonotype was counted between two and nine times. CDR3 bases: TGTGCCAGCAGCGCGAGCGGGAACAACTACAATGAGCAGTTCTTC. Translating it yields CASSASGNNYNEQFF. The V call is TRBV9, the J call TRBJ2-1; 7 bases match TRBD2. There are 15 residues in the CDR3. Germline assignment: CDR1 SGDLS and CDR2 YYNGEE. Trimming at V came to 3 bases and at J to 3 bases, leaving 6 bases not matched to a gene.

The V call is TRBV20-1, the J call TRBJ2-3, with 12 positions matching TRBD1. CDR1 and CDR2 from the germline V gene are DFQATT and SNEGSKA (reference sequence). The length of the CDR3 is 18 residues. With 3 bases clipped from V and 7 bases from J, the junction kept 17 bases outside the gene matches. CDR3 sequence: CSARGPRDRGPEENTQYF. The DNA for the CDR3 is TGCAGTGCTAGGGGACCTCGGGACAGGGGGCCCGAGGAGAATACGCAGTATTTT.

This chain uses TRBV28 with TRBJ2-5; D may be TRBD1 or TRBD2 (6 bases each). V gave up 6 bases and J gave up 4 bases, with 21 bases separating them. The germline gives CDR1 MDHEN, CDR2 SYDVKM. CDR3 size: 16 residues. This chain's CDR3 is CASRGGLGAIGETQYF. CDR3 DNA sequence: TGTGCCAGCAGAGGGGGGTTAGGGGCGATAGGAGAGACCCAGTACTTC.

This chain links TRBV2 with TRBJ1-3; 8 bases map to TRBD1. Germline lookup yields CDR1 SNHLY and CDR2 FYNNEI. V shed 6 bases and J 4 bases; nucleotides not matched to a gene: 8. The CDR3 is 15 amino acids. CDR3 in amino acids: CASRIGTGGGNTIYF. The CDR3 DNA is TGTGCCAGCAGGATTGGGACAGGCGGAGGAAACACCATATATTTT.

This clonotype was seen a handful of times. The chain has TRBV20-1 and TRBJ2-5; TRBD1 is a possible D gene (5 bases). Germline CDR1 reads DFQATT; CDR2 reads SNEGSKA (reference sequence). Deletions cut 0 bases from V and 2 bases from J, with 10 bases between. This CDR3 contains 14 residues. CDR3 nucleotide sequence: TGCAGTGCTAGAGATTTATACAGGCAAGAGACCCAGTACTTC. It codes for CSARDLYRQETQYF.

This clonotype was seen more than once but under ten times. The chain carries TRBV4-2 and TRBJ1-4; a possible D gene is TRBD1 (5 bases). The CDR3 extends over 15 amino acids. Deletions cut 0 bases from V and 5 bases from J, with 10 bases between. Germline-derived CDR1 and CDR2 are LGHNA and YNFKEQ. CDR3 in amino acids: CASSQETGRNEKLFF. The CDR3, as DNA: TGTGCCAGCAGCCAAGAAACAGGACGGAATGAAAAACTGTTTTTT.

CDR3 sequence: CSASATSGGKTYNEQFF. CDR3 DNA sequence: TGCAGTGCTAGTGCGACTAGCGGGGGAAAGACCTACAATGAGCAGTTCTTC. The chain couples TRBV20-1 to TRBJ2-1; TRBD2 matches at 12 bases. V shed 3 bases and J 2 bases; nucleotides not matched to a gene: 8. Germline assignment: CDR1 DFQATT and CDR2 SNEGSKA (reference sequence). The CDR3 sequence is 17 residues long.

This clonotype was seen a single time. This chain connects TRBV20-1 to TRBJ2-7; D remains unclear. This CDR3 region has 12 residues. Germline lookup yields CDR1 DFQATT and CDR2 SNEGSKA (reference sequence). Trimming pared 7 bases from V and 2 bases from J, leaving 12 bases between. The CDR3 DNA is TGCAGTGGGACGGACGGACCCTACGAGCAGTACTTC. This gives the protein CSGTDGPYEQYF.

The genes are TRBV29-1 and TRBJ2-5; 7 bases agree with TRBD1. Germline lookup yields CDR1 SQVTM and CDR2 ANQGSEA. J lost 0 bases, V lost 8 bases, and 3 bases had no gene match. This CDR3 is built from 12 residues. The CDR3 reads CSTGTDQETQYF. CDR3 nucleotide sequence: TGCAGCACTGGGACAGACCAAGAGACCCAGTACTTC.

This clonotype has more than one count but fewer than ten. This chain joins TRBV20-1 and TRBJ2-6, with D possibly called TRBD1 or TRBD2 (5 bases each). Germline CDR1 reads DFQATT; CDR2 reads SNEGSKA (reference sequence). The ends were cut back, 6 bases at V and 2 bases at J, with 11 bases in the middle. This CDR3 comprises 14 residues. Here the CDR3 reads CSAFGTTGANVLTF. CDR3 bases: TGCAGTGCCTTCGGGACGACTGGGGCCAACGTCCTGACTTTC.

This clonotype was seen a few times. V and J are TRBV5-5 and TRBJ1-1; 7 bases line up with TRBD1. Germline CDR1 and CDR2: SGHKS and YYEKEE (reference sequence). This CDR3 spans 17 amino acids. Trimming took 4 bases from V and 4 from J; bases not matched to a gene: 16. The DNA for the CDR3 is TGTGCCAGCAGCATTACCGTGGCAGGGGGGTTGAGCACTGAAGCTTTCTTT. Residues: CASSITVAGGLSTEAFF.

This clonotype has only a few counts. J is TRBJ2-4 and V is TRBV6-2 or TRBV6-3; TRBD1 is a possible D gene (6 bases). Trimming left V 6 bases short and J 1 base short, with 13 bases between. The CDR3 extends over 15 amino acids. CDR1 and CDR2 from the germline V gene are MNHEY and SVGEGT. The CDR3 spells CASSMDSLAKNIQYF. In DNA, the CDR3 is TGTGCCAGCAGCATGGACAGTTTGGCCAAAAACATTCAGTACTTC.

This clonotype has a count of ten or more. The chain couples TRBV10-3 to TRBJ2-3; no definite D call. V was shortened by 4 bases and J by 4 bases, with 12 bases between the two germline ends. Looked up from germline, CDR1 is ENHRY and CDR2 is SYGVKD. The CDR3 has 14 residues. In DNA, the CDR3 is TGTGCCATCAGTGGCCCAGTCCAGCCAGATACGCAGTATTTT. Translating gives CAISGPVQPDTQYF.

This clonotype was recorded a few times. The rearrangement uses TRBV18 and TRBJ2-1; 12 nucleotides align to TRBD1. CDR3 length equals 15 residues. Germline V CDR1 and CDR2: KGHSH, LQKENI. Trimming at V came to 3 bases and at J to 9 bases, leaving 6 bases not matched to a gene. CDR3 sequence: CASSPGTGGLFEQFF. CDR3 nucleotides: TGTGCCAGCTCACCCGGGACAGGGGGCTTGTTTGAGCAGTTCTTC.

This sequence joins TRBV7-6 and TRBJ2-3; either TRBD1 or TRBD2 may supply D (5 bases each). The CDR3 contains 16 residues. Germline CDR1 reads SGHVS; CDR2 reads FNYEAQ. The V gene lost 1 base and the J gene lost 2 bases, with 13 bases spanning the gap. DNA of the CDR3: TGTGCCAGCAGCTTAGTAGGGGACGAAAACACAGATACGCAGTATTTT. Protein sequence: CASSLVGDENTDTQYF.

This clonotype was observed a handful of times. The CDR3 DNA follows: TGTGCCAGCAGCCAAGTAGGGCGGGAGGGCCGCGAGCAGTACTTC. Its translation: CASSQVGREGREQYF. The chain joins TRBV4-2 to TRBJ2-7; 9 bases align to TRBD2. From germline, CDR1 is LGHNA and CDR2 YNFKEQ. The CDR3 is 15 amino acids. V lost 1 base and J lost 6; bases outside the gene matches: 7.